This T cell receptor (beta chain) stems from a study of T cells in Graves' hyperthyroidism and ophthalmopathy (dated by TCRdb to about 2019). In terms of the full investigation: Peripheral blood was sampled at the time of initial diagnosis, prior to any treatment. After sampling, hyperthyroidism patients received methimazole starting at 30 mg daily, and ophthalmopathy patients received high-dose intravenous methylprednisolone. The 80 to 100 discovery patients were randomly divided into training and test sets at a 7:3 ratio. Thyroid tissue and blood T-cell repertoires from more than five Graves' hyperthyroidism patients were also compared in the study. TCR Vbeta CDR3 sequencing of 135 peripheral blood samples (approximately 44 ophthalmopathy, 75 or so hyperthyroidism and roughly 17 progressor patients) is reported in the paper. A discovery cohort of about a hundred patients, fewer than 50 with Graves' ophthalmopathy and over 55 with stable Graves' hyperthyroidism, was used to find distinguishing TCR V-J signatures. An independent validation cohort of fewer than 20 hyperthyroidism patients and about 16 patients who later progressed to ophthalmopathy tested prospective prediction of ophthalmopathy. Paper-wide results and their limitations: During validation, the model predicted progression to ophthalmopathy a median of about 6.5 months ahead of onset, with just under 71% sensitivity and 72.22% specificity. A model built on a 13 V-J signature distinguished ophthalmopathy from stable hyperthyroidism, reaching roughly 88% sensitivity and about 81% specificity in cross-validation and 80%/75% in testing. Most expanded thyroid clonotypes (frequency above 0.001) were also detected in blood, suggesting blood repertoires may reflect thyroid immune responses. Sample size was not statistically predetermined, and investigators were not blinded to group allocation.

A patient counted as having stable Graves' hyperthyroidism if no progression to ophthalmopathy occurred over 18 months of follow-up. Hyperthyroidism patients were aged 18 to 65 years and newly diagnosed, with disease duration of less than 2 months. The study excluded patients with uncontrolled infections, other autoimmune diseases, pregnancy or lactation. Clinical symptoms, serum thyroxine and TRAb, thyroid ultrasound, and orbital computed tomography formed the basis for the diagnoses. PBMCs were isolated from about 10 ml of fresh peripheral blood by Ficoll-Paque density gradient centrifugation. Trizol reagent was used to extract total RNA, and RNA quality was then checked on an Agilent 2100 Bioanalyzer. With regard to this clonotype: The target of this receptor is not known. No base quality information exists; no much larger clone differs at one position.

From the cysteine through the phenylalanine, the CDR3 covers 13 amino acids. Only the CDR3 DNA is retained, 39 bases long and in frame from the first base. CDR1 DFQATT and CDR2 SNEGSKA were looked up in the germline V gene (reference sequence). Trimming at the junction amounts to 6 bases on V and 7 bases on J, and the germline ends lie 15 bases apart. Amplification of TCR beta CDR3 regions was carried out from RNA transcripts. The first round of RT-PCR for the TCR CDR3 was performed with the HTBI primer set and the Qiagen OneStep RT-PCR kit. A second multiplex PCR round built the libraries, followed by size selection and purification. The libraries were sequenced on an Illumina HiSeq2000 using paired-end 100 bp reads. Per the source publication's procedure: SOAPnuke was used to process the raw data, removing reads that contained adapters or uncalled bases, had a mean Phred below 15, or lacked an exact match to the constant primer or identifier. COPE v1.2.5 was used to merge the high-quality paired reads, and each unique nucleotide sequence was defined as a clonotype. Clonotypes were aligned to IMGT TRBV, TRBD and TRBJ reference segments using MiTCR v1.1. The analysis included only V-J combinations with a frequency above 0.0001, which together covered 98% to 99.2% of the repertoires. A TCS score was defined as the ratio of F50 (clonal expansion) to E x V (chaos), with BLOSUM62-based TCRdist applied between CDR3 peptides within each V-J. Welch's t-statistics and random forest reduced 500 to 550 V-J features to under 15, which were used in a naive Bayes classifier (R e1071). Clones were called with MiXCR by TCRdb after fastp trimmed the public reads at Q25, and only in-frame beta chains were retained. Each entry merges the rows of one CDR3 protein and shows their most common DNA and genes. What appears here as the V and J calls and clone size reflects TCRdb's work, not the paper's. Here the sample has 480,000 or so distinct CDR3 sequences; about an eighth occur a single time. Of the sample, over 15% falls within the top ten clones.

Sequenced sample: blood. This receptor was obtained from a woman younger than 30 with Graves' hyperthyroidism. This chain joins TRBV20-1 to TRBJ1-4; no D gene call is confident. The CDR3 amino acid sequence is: CSAPALGSEKLFF. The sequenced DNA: TGCAGTGCCCCTGCCCTTGGGAGTGAAAAACTGTTTTTT.